This T cell receptor (beta chain) was captured in a study of molecular identifiers for immune sequencing clone quantification. Study background: The replicates split RNA from about 19,000 or 110,000 naive CD8 cells five ways and sequenced four.

Sorting captured naive CD8 T cells as CD8+CD4-CCR7+CD45RA+. TCRdb fed the PCR reads into MiXCR, producing one record per CDR3 protein. The sample lists under 600,000 distinct CDR3 sequences, about 25% occurring once. The CDR3 is 14 residues long. CDR1 is MGHRA, CDR2 YSYEKL, per germline. V lost 0 bases and J 9 bases, leaving 13 bases between the germline ends. Findings and limits, study-wide: More than 98% of effector molecules, versus under 1% of naive-cell molecules, belonged to clones above 20 RNA copies. Jurkat TCR RNA spiked in from one cell (amid some 1 million naive cells) was reportedly detectable.

This clonotype was found many times. The antigen remains unidentified. The J gene is TRBJ2-3, the V gene TRBV4-1; D might be TRBD1 or TRBD2, each matching 5 bases. This receptor was taken from a human donor in good health. Some libraries in this study had Jurkat cell RNA spiked in. Sequenced sample: naive CD8+ T cells from blood, with Jurkat cell RNA spiked in. Subset: FACS-sorted CD8+CD4-CCR7+CD45RA+ naive T cells. The CDR3 DNA sequence: TGCGCCAGCAGCCAAGAGTCCAGGGACGGGACGCAGTATTTT. Translating it yields CASSQESRDGTQYF.